The entry below describes one TCR beta chain. Its antigen remains unknown. Treatment meaning: roughly nine-day PBMC culture with coronavirus spike peptide pools or control peptides (ViraFEST assay). With the Oncomine TCR Beta short-read assay, DNA from cultured CD4+ T cells was sequenced. One entry per CDR3 protein, called by TCRdb with MiXCR from the PCR reads. The repertoire has about 20,000 distinct CDR3 sequences, around 60% of them found once; the top ten carry under 8.5%. The sample comes from a study of vaccination and CD4 T cells after COVID-19. Overall study: The authors used overlapping spike peptides from SARS-CoV-2, HCoV-NL63, HCoV-OC43 and HCoV-229E to stimulate cells.

The clonotype originates from a human donor who had recovered from COVID-19. Sequenced: CD4+ T cells from blood, cultured in vitro.

DNA of the CDR3: TGTGCCACCAGCAGAGGTTTAGGGGAAGCTCAGCCCCAGCATTTT. This translates into CATSRGLGEAQPQHF. J is TRBJ1-5 and V is TRBV15; possibly TRBD1 for D (5 bases). Germline values: CDR1 LNHNV, CDR2 YYDKDF (reference sequence). The CDR3 totals 15 residues. Trimming stripped 1 base from V and 6 bases from J, with 13 bases between.